This TCR beta chain was found in a study of human T cells and chemical hapten exposure. Regarding time point: patch test 3, about 24 weeks after DPC sensitization. Stated treatment: therapeutic diphenylcyclopropenone sensitization with weekly scalp DPC. V lost 0 bases and J 5 bases, leaving 12 bases between the germline ends. Germline V lookup: CDR1 SGHRS, CDR2 YFSETQ. The CDR3 length is 14 residues. Source study methods: From about 22,000 to 700,000 TCRs were found per sample, with a median of 95,638. TCRdb redid the calling of the RACE reads with MiXCR, one entry per CDR3 protein. V and J calls and clone size were set by TCRdb, not the authors. The table shows some 97,000 distinct CDR3 sequences, with roughly 27% occurring only once.

The sample in question was whole blood, obtained in connection with sensitization to the hapten diphenylcyclopropenone (DPC). This TCR came from a man aged 40-49 years with alopecia areata. Some clones in this sample may be carry-over from other donors' samples. The chain recombines TRBV5-1 with TRBJ2-7; D possibly uses TRBD1 or TRBD2 (6 bases each). The CDR3 bases are TGCGCCAGCAGCTTGGAAGGGGGAGGCCACGAGCAGTACTTC. Its translation: CASSLEGGGHEQYF. Full variable domain (missing parts from reference TRBV5-1 and TRBJ2-7): KAGVTQTPRYLIKTRGQQVTLSCSPISGHRSVSWYQQTPGQGLQFLFEYFSETQRNKGNFPGRFSGRQFSNSRSEMNVSTLELGDSALYLCASSLEGGGHEQYFGPGTRLTVT.